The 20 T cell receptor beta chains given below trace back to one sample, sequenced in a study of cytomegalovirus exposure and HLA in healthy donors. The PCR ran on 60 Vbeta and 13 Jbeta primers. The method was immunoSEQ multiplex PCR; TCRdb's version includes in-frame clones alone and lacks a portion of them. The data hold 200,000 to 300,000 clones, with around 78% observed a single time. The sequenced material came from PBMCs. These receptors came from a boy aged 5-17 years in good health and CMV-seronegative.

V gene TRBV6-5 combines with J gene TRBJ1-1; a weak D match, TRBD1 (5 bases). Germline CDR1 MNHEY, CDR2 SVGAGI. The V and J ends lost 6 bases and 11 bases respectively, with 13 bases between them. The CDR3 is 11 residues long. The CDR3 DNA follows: TGTGCCAGCAGGGAGACCTCAGGGGCTTTCTTT. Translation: CASRETSGAFF.

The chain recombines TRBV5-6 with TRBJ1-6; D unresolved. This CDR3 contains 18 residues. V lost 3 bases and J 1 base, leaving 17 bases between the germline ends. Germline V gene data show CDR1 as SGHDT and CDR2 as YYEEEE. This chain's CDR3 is CASSSPRREGSYNSPLHF. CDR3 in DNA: TGTGCCAGCAGCTCCCCCCGACGGGAGGGATCCTATAATTCACCCCTCCACTTT.

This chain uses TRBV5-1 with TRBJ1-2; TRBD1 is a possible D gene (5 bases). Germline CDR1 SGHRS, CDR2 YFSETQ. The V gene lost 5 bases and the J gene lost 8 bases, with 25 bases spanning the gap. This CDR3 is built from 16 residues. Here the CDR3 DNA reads TGCGCCAGCAGAATATCGGCAGGGAGGGTGGTTGAAGGCTACACCTTC. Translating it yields CASRISAGRVVEGYTF.

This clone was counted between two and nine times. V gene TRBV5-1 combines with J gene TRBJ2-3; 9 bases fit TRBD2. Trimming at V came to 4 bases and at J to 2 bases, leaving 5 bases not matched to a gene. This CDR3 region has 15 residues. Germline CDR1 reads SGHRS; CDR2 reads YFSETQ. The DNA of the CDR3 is TGCGCCAGCAGCCGCATAGCGGGAGCCACAGATACGCAGTATTTT. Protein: CASSRIAGATDTQYF.

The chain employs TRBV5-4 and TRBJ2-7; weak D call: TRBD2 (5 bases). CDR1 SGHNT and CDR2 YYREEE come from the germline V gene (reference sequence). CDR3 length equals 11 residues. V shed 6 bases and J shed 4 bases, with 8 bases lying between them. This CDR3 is CASMSGYEQYF. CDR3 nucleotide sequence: TGTGCCAGCATGTCGGGGTACGAGCAGTACTTC.

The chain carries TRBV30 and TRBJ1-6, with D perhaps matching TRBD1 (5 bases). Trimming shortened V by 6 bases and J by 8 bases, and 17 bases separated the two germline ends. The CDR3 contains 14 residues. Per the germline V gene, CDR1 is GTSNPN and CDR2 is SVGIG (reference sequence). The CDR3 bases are TGTGCCTGTCGCCCGGGGGACCTGTATTCACCCCTCCACTTT. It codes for CACRPGDLYSPLHF.

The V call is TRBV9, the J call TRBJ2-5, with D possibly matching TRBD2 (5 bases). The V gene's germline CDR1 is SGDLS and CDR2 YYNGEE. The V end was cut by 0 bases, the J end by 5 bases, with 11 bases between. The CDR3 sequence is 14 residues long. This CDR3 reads CASSVGPGVETQYF. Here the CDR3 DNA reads TGTGCCAGCAGCGTAGGGCCCGGGGTTGAGACCCAGTACTTC. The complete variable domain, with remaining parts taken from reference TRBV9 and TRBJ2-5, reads DSGVTQTPKHLITATGQRVTLRCSPRSGDLSVYWYQQSLDQGLQFLIQYYNGEERAKGNILERFSAQQFPDLHSELNLSSLELGDSALYFCASSVGPGVETQYFGPGTRLLVL.

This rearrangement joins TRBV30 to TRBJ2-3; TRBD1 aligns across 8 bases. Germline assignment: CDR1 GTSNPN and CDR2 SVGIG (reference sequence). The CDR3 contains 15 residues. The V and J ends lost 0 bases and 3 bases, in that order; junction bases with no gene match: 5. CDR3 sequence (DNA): TGTGCCTGGAGTGTCGACCAGGGGGCAACAGATACGCAGTATTTT. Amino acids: CAWSVDQGATDTQYF.

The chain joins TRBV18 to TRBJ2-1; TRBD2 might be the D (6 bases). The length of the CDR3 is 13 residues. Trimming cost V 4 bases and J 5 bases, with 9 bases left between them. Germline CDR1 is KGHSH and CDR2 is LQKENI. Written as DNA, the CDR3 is TGTGCCAGCTCACGGGGACTGAACAATGAGCAGTTCTTC. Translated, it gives CASSRGLNNEQFF.

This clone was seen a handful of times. The CDR3 region has the DNA TGTGCCAGCAGCCAATCCGCACTAGCCCTGGGGAATGAGCAGTTCTTC. It encodes CASSQSALALGNEQFF. The J gene is TRBJ2-1, the V gene TRBV4-2, with D possibly being TRBD2 (6 bases). Trimming cost V 2 bases and J 7 bases, with 18 bases left between them. Germline CDR1 is LGHNA and CDR2 is YNFKEQ. This CDR3 contains 16 residues.

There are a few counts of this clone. CDR3 bases: TGTGCCTGGAGTGCCCAACAGGGCGGGAGCGCTGAAGCTTTCTTT. Translation gives CAWSAQQGGSAEAFF. J is TRBJ1-1 and V is TRBV30; D is perhaps TRBD1 (6 bases). The ends were cut back, 1 base at V and 6 bases at J, with 18 bases in the middle. Per germline, CDR1 GTSNPN and CDR2 SVGIG (reference sequence). The CDR3 extends over 15 amino acids.

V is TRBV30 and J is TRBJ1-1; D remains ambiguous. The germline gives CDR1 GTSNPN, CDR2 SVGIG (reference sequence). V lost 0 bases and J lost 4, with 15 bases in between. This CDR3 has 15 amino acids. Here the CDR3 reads CAWSVPGWGGTEAFF. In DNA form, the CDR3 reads TGTGCCTGGAGTGTACCGGGGTGGGGAGGCACTGAAGCTTTCTTT.

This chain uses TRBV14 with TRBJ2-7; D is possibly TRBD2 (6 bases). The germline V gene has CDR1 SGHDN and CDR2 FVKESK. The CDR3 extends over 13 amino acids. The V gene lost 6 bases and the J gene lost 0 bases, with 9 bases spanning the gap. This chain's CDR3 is CASRKTSSYEQYF. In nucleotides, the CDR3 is TGTGCCAGCAGAAAGACTAGCTCCTACGAGCAGTACTTC.

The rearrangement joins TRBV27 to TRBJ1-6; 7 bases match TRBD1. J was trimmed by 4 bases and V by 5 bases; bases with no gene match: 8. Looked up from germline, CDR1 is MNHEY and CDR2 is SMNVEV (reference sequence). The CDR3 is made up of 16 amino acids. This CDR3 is CASSPSTGEYNSPLHF. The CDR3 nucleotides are TGTGCCAGCAGTCCCTCCACAGGGGAATATAATTCACCCCTCCACTTT.

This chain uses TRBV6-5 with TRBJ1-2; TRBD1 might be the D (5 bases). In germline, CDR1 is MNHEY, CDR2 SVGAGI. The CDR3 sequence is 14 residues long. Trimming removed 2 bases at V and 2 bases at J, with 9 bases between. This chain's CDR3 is CASSYRGENYGYTF. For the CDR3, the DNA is TGTGCCAGCAGTTACCGGGGGGAAAACTATGGCTACACCTTC.

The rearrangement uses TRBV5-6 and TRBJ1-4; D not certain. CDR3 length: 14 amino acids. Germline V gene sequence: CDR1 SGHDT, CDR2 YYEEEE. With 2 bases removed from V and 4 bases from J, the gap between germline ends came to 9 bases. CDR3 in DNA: TGTGCCAGCAGCTTCCGGGGTTTTAATGAAAAACTGTTTTTT. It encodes CASSFRGFNEKLFF.

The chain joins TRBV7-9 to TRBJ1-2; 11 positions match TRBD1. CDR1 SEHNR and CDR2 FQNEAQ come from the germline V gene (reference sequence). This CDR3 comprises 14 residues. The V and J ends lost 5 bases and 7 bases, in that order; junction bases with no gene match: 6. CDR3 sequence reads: CASSPKGTGGGYTF. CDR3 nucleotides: TGTGCCAGCAGCCCCAAAGGGACAGGGGGTGGCTACACCTTC.

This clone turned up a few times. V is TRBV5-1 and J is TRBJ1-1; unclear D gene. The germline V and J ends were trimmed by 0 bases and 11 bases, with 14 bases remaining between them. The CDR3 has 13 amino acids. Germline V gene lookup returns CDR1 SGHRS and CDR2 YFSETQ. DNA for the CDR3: TGCGCCAGCAGCTTGGGCCAGGCCCTAAGGGCTTTCTTT. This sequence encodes CASSLGQALRAFF.

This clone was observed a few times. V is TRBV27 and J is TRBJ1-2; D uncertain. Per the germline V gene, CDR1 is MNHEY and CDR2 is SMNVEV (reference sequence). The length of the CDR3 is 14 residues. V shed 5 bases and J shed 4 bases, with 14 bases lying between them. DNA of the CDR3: TGTGCCAGCAGTGATTCAGCGGGGAGCTATGGCTACACCTTC. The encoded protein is CASSDSAGSYGYTF.

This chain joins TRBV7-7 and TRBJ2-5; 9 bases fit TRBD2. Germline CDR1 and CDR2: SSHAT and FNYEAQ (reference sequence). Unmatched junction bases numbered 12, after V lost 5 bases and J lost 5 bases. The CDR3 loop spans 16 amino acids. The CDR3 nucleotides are TGTGCCAGCAGCCCCCAAAGTATTGCGGGAGGGGAGACCCAGTACTTC. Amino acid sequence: CASSPQSIAGGETQYF.